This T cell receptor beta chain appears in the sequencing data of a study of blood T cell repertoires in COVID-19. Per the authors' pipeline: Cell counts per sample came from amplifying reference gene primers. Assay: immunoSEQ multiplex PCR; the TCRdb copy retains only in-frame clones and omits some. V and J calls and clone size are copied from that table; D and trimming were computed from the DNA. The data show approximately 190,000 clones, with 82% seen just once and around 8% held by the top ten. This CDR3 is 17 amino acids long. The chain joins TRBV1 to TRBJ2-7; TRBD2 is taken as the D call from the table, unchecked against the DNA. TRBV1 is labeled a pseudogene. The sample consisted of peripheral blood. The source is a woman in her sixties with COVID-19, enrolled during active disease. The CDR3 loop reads CTSSPGTSGPSSYEQYF. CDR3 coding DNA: TGCACCAGCAGCCCCGGGACTAGCGGGCCGAGCTCCTACGAGCAGTACTTC.